The T cell receptor beta chain described here comes from a study of blood T cell repertoires in COVID-19. Study overall: Acute and convalescent COVID-19 specimens originated in the United States, Italy and Spain. Sources were T cells, B-cell-depleted T cells, or PBMCs; the material itself was cDNA or gDNA.

In this sample, this clone turned up once. As handled by the study authors: Amplification of reference gene primers was used by the study to estimate nucleated cell counts. The data were produced by immunoSEQ multiplex PCR, yet TCRdb's version contains in-frame clones alone and is incomplete. From that table come the V and J calls and clone size; the DNA was used to work out D and trimming. This table holds tens of thousands of clones, 88% found once. Unmatched junction bases numbered 9, after V lost 4 bases and J lost 0 bases. This CDR3 region has 16 residues. Germline V CDR1 and CDR2: SEHNR, FQNEAQ (reference sequence).

This rearrangement joins TRBV7-9 to TRBJ2-7, with TRBD1 matching 7 bases. The origin of this receptor is a man in his forties or fifties with active COVID-19. Sample: peripheral blood. CDR3 residues: CASSYSGTASSYEQYF. The CDR3 DNA is TGTGCCAGCAGCTACTCCGGGACAGCTAGCTCCTACGAGCAGTACTTC. Full variable domain (remainder filled in from reference TRBV7-9 and TRBJ2-7): DTGVSQNPRHKITKRGQNVTFRCDPISEHNRLYWYRQTLGQGPEFLTYFQNEAQLEKSRLLSDRFSAERPKGSFSTLEIQRTEQGDSAMYLCASSYSGTASSYEQYFGPGTRLTVT.